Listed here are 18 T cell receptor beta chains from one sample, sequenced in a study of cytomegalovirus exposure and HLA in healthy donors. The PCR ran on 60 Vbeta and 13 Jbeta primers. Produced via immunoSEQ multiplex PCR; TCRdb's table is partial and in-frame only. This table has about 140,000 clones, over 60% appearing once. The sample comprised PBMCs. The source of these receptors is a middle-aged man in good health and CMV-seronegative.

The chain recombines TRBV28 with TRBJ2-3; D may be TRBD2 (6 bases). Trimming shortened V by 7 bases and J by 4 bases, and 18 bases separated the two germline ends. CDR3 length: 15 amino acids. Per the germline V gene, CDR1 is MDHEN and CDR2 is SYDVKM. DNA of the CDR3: TGTGCCAGCACCCCGGGACTCCTGCGTCCAGATACGCAGTATTTT. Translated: CASTPGLLRPDTQYF.

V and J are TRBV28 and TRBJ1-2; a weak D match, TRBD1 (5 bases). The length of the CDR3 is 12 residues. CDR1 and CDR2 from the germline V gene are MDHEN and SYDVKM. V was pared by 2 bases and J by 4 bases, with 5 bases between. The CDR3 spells CASSLRGYGYTF. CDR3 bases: TGTGCCAGCAGTTTAAGGGGCTATGGCTACACCTTC.

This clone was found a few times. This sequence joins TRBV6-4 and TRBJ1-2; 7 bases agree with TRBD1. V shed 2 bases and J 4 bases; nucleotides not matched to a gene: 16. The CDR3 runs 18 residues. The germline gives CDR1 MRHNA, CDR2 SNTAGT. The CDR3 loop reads CASSDKRQGMRGSYGYTF. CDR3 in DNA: TGTGCCAGCAGTGACAAGCGACAGGGCATGAGGGGTTCCTATGGCTACACCTTC.

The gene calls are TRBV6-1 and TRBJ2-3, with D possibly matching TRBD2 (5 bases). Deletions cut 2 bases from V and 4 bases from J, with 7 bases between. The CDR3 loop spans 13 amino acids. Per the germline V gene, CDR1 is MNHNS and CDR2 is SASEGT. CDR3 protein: CASSELEADTQYF. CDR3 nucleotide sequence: TGTGCCAGCAGTGAATTGGAGGCAGATACGCAGTATTTT.

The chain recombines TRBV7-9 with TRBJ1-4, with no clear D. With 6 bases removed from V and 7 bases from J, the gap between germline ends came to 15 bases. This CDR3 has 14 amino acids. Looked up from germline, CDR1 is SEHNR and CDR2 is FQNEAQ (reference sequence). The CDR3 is CASSDEGRGEKLFF. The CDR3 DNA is TGTGCCAGCAGTGATGAAGGTCGGGGTGAAAAACTGTTTTTT.

CDR3 nucleotide sequence: TGTGCCAGCAGCTTTTGGGGATTAGTACAGGGGGTGCGCTCTGGGGCCAACGTCCTGACTTTC. Its translation: CASSFWGLVQGVRSGANVLTF. The chain is built from TRBV12-1 and TRBJ2-6; the table's D call of TRBD1 was not tested on the DNA. TRBV12-1 is termed a pseudogene. The CDR3 is made up of 21 amino acids.

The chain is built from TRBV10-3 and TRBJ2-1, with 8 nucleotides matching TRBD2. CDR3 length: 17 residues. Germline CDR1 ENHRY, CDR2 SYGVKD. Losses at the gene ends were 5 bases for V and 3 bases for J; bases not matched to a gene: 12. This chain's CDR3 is CAISIWGAGGIYNEQFF. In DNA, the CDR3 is TGTGCCATCAGTATATGGGGGGCGGGGGGCATCTACAATGAGCAGTTCTTC.

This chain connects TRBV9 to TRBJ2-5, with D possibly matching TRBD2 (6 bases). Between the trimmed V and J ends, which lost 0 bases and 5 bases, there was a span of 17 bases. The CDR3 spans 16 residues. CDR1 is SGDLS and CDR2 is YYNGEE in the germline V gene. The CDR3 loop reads CASSVGVDGSSETQYF. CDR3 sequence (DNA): TGTGCCAGCAGCGTAGGGGTGGACGGGAGTAGTGAGACCCAGTACTTC.

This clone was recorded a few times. The CDR3 DNA reads TGTGCCAGTCGCCAGCTTTTGACAGGGCCAAGGGGAACTGAAGCTTTCTTT. It yields the protein CASRQLLTGPRGTEAFF. The genes are TRBV19 and TRBJ1-1, with TRBD1 identical over 7 bases. The CDR3 has 17 amino acids. The V gene end was trimmed by 8 bases and the J gene end by 5 bases; junction bases not matched to a gene: 20. CDR1 and CDR2 (germline): LNHDA, SQIVND (reference sequence).

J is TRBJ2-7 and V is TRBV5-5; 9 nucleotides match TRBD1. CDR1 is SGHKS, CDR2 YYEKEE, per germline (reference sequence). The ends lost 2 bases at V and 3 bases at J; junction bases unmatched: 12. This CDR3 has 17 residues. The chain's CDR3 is CASSLLPRTGDLYEQYF. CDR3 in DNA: TGTGCCAGCAGCTTACTTCCCCGGACAGGGGATCTCTACGAGCAGTACTTC.

The CDR3 spells CASSIHDFSYEQYF. In DNA, the CDR3 is TGTGCCAGCAGCATCCATGACTTCTCCTACGAGCAGTACTTC. This chain uses TRBV21-1 with TRBJ2-7; whether TRBD2, the table's D call, matches the DNA was not checked. TRBV21-1 is marked as a pseudogene. The CDR3 extends over 14 amino acids.

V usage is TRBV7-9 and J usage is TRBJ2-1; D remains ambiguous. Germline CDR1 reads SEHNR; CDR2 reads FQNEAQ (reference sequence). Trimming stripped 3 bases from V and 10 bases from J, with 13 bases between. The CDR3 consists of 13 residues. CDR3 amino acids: CASSFTPVEEQFF. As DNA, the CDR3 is TGTGCCAGCAGCTTTACCCCCGTGGAGGAGCAGTTCTTC.

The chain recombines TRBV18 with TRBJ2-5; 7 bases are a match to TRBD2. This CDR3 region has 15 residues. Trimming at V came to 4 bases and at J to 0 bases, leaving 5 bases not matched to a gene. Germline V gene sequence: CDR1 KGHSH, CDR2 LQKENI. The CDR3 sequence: CASSLSSGYQETQYF. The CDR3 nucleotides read TGTGCCAGCTCACTTTCTAGCGGTTACCAAGAGACCCAGTACTTC.

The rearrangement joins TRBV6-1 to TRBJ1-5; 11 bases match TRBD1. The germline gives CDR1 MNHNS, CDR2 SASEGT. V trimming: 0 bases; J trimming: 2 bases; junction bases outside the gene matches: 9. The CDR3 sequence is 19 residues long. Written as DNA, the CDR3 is TGTGCCAGCAGTGAAGCGCCGGGACAGGGGGGACATCGCAATCAGCCCCAGCATTTT. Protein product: CASSEAPGQGGHRNQPQHF.

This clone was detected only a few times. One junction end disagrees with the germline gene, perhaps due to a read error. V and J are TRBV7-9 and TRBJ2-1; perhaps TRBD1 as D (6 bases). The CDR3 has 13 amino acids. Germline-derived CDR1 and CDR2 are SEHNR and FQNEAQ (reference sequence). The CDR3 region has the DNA TGTTCCAGCAGCTTGTCTCCTCAGGGGGAGCAGTTCTTC. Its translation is CSSSLSPQGEQFF.

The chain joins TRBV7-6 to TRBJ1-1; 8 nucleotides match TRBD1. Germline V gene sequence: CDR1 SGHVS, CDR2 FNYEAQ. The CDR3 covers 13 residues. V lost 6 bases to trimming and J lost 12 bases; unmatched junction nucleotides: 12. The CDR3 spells CASRGDRGGTTFF. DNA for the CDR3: TGTGCCAGCAGAGGAGACAGGGGAGGGACGACTTTCTTT.

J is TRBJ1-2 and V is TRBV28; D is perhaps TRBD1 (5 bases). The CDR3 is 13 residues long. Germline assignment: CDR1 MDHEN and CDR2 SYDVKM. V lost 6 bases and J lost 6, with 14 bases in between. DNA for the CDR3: TGTGCCAGCAGGAGAACGACAGCGCATGGCTACACCTTC. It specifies CASRRTTAHGYTF.

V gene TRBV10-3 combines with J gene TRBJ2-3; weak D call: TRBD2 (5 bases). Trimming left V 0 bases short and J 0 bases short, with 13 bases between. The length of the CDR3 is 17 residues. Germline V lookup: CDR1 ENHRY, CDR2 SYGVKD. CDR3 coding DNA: TGTGCCATCAGTGAGTCGATAGCCACGGGGAGCACAGATACGCAGTATTTT. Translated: CAISESIATGSTDTQYF.